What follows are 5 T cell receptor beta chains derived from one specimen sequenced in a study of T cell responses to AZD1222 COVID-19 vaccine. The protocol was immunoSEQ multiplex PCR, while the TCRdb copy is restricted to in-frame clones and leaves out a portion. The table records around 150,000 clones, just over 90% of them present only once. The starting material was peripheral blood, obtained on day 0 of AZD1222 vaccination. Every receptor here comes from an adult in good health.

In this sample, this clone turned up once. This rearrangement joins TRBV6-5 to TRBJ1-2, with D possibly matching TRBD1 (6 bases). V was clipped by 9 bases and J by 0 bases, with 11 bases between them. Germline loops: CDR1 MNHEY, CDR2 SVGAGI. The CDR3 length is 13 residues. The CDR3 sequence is CARTGSSNYGYTF. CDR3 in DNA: TGTGCCAGAACAGGGTCCTCTAACTATGGCTACACCTTC.

Here the CDR3 reads CASSLVVDTGELFF. The CDR3 nucleotides read TGTGCCAGCAGCTTAGTAGTGGACACCGGGGAGCTGTTTTTT. The chain links TRBV7-2 to TRBJ2-2; D gene unclear. This CDR3 has 14 amino acids. V was pared by 1 base and J by 3 bases, with 6 bases between. The germline gives CDR1 SGHTA, CDR2 FQGNSA.

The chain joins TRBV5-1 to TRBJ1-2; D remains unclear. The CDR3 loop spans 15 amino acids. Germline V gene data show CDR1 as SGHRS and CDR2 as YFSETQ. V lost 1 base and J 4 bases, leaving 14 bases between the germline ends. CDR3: CASSLLGGPSYGYTF. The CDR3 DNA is TGCGCCAGCAGCTTGCTGGGTGGGCCTTCCTATGGCTACACCTTC.

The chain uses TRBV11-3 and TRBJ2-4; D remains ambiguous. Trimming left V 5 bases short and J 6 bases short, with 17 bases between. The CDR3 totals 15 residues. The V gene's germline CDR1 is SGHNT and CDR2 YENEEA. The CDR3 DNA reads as TGTGCCAGCAGCAAAACCTTATCTGGGTTAAACATTCAGTACTTC. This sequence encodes CASSKTLSGLNIQYF.

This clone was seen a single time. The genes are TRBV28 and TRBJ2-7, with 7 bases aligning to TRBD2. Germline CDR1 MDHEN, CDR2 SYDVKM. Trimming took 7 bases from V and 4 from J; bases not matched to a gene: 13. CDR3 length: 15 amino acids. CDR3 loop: CASTEPTSSGYEQYF. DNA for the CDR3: TGTGCCAGCACCGAACCGACTAGCTCCGGGTACGAGCAGTACTTC.